The clone carrying this T cell receptor beta chain turned up a few times. As yet, its antigen is unknown. These data belong to a study of blood T cells in healthy people across ages. Points from the study as a whole: It was held that the diversity estimates obtained from one million T cells were underestimates. Versus aged donors, long-lived donors had higher diversity and more naive CD4+ cells.

Donors ranged from about 6 to 90 years old and were healthy Caucasians in Russia. Each individual donor underwent a draw of ten milliliters of peripheral blood. Together with a sample-barcoded 5' primer, a J-beta primer mix was included in a second PCR lasting about 6 to 11 cycles. Via MiXCR, TCRdb re-called the 5' RACE reads, giving one row per CDR3 protein. Among about 780,000 distinct CDR3 sequences listed, under 30% were seen once. This CDR3 has 16 amino acids. The junction had 10 bases not matched to a gene; V was cut back by 5 bases and J by 5 bases. Germline V CDR1 and CDR2: WNHNN, SYGVQD (reference sequence). These data are also associated with another study on T cells of mothers and their children.

The sequence was collected from a boy aged 5-17 years in good health. The chain is built from TRBV10-1 and TRBJ1-1, with 11 bases that match TRBD1. Specimen: blood. This chain's CDR3 is CASSYEGDRGLTEAFF. The CDR3 nucleotides are TGCGCCAGCAGTTACGAAGGGGACAGGGGGTTGACTGAAGCTTTCTTT.